The source of this TCR beta chain is a study of CD8 T cells in Susac syndrome. TCR beta sequences were obtained from blood CD8+ and CD4+ T cells. Negative isolation was used for CD8+ and CD4+ T cells and FACS enrichment for TEMRA cells. Trimming took 2 bases from V and 9 from J, leaving 9 bases between them. From germline, CDR1 is SGHDT and CDR2 YYEEEE. This CDR3 spans 12 amino acids. RNA totalling about 0.45 to 1 ug underwent reverse transcription with random hexamers. TCRdb reanalysed the immunoSEQ multiplex PCR reads using MiXCR and keeps one entry per CDR3 protein. The sample has 250,000 to 350,000 distinct CDR3 sequences, more than 75% seen once; the top ten hold 0.11%.

The sample was CD8+ T cells from PBMCs. The sequence was collected from a human donor with multiple sclerosis. The chain uses TRBV5-6 and TRBJ2-1; D may be TRBD1 or TRBD2 (5 bases each). CDR3 in DNA: TGTGCCAGCAGCTTACTAGGGGCTGAGCAGTTCTTC. This translates into CASSLLGAEQFF.